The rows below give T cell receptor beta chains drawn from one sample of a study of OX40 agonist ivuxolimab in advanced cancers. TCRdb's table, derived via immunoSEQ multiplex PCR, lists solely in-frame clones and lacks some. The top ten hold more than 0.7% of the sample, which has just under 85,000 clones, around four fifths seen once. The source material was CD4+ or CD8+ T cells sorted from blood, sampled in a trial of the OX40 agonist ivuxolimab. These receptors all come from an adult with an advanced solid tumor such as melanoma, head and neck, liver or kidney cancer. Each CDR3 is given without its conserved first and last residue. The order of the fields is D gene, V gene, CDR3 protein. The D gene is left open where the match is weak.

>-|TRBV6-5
ATGARTHTY
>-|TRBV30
AWKEWDTQY
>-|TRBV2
ASSEGGLTEAF
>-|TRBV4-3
ASSQDQGRLF
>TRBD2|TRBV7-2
ASSLVSSGNPYEQY
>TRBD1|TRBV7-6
ASSLEGTGPNNQPQH
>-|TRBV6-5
ASSLPWGNTEAF
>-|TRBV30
AWSAVRDSEQY
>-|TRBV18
ASSPAASTYEQY
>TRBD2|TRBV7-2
ASSLGTSGGLGETQY
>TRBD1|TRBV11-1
ASSLDLGTGSAEQY
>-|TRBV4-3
ASSREILDTQY
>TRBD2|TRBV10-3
ATQAGQETQY
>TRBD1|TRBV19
ASSVRQGTRTGELF
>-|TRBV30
AWSVLGRANSGANVLT
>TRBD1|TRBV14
ASSRRGTGITGELF
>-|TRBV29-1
SVEHAMNTEAF
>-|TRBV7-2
ASRGTGDTQY
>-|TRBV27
ASSFRRSNQPQH
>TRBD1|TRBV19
ASNKGQGSTEAF
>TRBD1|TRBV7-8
ASSLRDRNTDTQY
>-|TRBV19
ASSFRGQTYEQY
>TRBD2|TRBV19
ASSISGSGELF
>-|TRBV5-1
ASSFLQGDTQY
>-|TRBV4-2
ASRSQSTTIYGYT
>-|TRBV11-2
ASSLARGEQY
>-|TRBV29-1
SVGEIRETQY
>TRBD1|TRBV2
ASSIQGHQETQY
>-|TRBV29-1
SVEGEVGTDTQY
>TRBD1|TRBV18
ASSGGQGSSGELF
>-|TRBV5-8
ASSGRGVERLSGNTIY
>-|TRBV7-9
ASSPFIGAVTSYEQY
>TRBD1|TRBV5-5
ASSLRDRGYEQY
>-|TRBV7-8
ASSLRRNGELF
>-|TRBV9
ASSVWGGRADTQY
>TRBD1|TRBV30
AWSLGTAGANVLT
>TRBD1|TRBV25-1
ASSESRGGRETQY